This T cell receptor (beta chain) was documented in a study of blood T cell repertoires in COVID-19. Study context: T cells, B-cell-depleted T cells, or PBMCs provided the cDNA or gDNA that served as material.

In the original workflow: From reference gene primer amplification, estimates of nucleated cell counts were derived. Assay used: immunoSEQ multiplex PCR; TCRdb lists only in-frame clones, some missing. The DNA was the basis for D and trimming; V, J and clone size are from that table. The data hold hundreds of thousands of clones, with around 89% observed a single time. The CDR3 contains 15 residues. J gave up 4 bases and V 4 bases, and 9 bases lay outside the gene matches. Germline lookup yields CDR1 SGHDT and CDR2 YYEEEE. This clonotype was sampled from a man between 18 and 35 years old who had recovered from COVID-19. The sequenced sample was PBMCs or T cells enriched from blood (not recorded which). J is TRBJ2-3 and V is TRBV5-6; TRBD1 matches at 7 bases. CDR3 protein: CASSARQGSADTQYF. The CDR3 DNA sequence: TGTGCCAGCAGCGCACGACAGGGATCCGCAGATACGCAGTATTTT. The whole variable domain, filled in from reference TRBV5-6 and TRBJ2-3, reads DAGVTQSPTHLIKTRGQQVTLRCSPKSGHDTVSWYQQALGQGPQFIFQYYEEEERQRGNFPDRFSGHQFPNYSSELNVNALLLGDSALYLCASSARQGSADTQYFGPGTRLTVL.